Listed below are T cell receptor beta chains from one sample, sequenced in a study of blood T cell repertoires in COVID-19. Measured with immunoSEQ multiplex PCR; TCRdb has only the in-frame clones, and not every one. The sample consists of approximately 120,000 clones, roughly 69% of them appearing once. Sequenced input: peripheral blood. The receptors shown here come from a woman in her 70s with acute or convalescent COVID-19. The CDR3 runs from the conserved cysteine through the conserved F or W. The order of the fields is clone size, J gene, V gene, D gene, CDR3 DNA, CDR3 protein. A D gene is named only where the DNA matches it firmly. Not every row has a clone size; where given, it reads once, few, many or a size class.

. TRBJ1-5 TRBV28 . TGTGCCAGCAGTTTCGGCGGGGGGCCCCAGCATTTT CASSFGGGPQHF
. TRBJ2-7 TRBV5-1 . TGCGCCAGCAGCTTTCGACAGTCCTACGAGCAGTACTTC CASSFRQSYEQYF
. TRBJ2-3 TRBV29-1 TRBD2 TGCAGCGTCACTAGCGGGGGGGCCGGGAATACGCAGTATTTT CSVTSGGAGNTQYF
few TRBJ1-1 TRBV28 TRBD1 TGTGCCAGCAGTGGAGGACAGGGGGCCGGGGACACTGAAGCTTTCTTT CASSGGQGAGDTEAFF
. TRBJ2-7 TRBV5-1 TRBD1 TGCGCCAGCAGCTTAGGCCCTCAGGGGGCTACCTACGAGCAGTACTTC CASSLGPQGATYEQYF
. TRBJ1-1 TRBV6-5 . TGTGCCAGCAGTTACGGAGGAAACACTGAAGCTTTCTTT CASSYGGNTEAFF
. TRBJ2-7 TRBV6-1 TRBD2 TGTGCCAGCAGTGAAGCTTCTAGCGGGAGGTACGAGCAGTACTTC CASSEASSGRYEQYF
few TRBJ2-5 TRBV6-5 TRBD1 TGTGCCAGCGGGGGACAGGCACAAGAGACCCAGTACTTC CASGGQAQETQYF
. TRBJ1-1 TRBV28 TRBD1 TGTGCCAGCAGTAGAACAGGGGTTGGGACTGAAGCTTTCTTT CASSRTGVGTEAFF
. TRBJ2-7 TRBV5-4 . TGTGCCAGCAGCGCTGACAGCTCCTACGAGCAGTACTTC CASSADSSYEQYF
once TRBJ1-1 TRBV6-6 . TGTGCCAGCAGTTACGTTGAAGGAGTCGAGGCTTTCTTT CASSYVEGVEAFF
. TRBJ1-1 TRBV6-5 . TGTGCCAGCAGTTACTCGATTGGTGAGGTCGAATTT CASSYSIGEVEF
many TRBJ2-1 TRBV6-4 TRBD1 TGTGCCAGCAGTGGCCCTCGGGACAGGAACAATGAGCAGTTCTTC CASSGPRDRNNEQFF
few TRBJ2-3 TRBV3-1/TRBV3-2 . TGTGCCAGCAGCTCCCGACAGGCCTCTAGCACAGATACGCAGTATTTT CASSSRQASSTDTQYF
few TRBJ2-2 TRBV24-1 TRBD1 TGTGCCACCAGTGATTTTGCAGGACAGGGGTACACCGGGGAGCTGTTTTTT CATSDFAGQGYTGELFF
. TRBJ2-4 TRBV28 . TGTGCCAGCAGTTTAAGGCAGGGCCGCATTCAGTACTTC CASSLRQGRIQYF
. TRBJ1-5 TRBV6-2/TRBV6-3 TRBD1 TGTGCCAGCAGTATTCCGACAGGGGATCAGCCCCAGCATTTT CASSIPTGDQPQHF
. TRBJ1-1 TRBV7-9 . TGTGCCAGCAGCACACCGAGGGTGACTGAAGCTTTCTTT CASSTPRVTEAFF
. TRBJ1-2 TRBV5-1 TRBD1 TGCGCCAGCGCCAGGGGACAGGGGAATCGTGGCTACACCTTC CASARGQGNRGYTF
. TRBJ1-2 TRBV2 . TGTGCCAGCAAAGATTTTACAGGGTCTTATGGCTACACCTTC CASKDFTGSYGYTF
. TRBJ2-5 TRBV5-5 . TGTGCCAGCAGCTTGTTAGGGGGTGTAAGTGTCCAGACCCAGTACTTC CASSLLGGVSVQTQYF
few TRBJ1-5 TRBV10-2 . TGCGCCAGCAGTGGCCCCGGGGGCAATCAGCCCCAGCATTTT CASSGPGGNQPQHF
. TRBJ1-3 TRBV3-1/TRBV3-2 . TGTGCCAGCAGCCAAGCAGGATCCCACTTCGGAAACACCATATATTTT CASSQAGSHFGNTIYF
. TRBJ2-3 TRBV5-1 TRBD1 TGCGCCAGCAGCTTCCAGGGGGCACACACAGATACGCAGTATTTT CASSFQGAHTDTQYF
. TRBJ1-3 TRBV7-9 . TGTGCCAGCAGCTTAGCGGCTTATGGAAACACCATATATTTT CASSLAAYGNTIYF
. TRBJ2-2 TRBV5-1 . TGCGCCAGCAGCCCCGGGATGCCAACCTACACCGGGGAGCTGTTTTTT CASSPGMPTYTGELFF
. TRBJ2-7 TRBV7-2 TRBD1 TGTGCCAGCAGCAAACAGGGGGCGCTAAGGTCAGAGCAGTACTTC CASSKQGALRSEQYF
few TRBJ1-4 TRBV10-3 . TGTGCCATCAGTTTTCAGGGGAATGAAAAACTGTTTTTT CAISFQGNEKLFF
. TRBJ1-5 TRBV15 . TGTGCCACCAGCAGAGATGGGTCCAGGCATCAGCCCCAGCATTTT CATSRDGSRHQPQHF
. TRBJ2-5 TRBV19 TRBD1 TGTGCCAGTGGCAGGACAGGGGGCGGGCAAGAGACCCAGTACTTC CASGRTGGGQETQYF
. TRBJ1-2 TRBV27 . TGTGCCATCAGACATAACTATGGCTACACCTTC CAIRHNYGYTF
few TRBJ1-2 TRBV7-2 . TGTGCCAGCAGCTTTACAGCCACTGCTAACTATGGCTACACCTTC CASSFTATANYGYTF
. TRBJ1-4 TRBV2 TRBD1 TGTGCCAGCAGCCTACCCTTGACTCGACAGGGGGCAGAAGAAAAACTGTTTTTT CASSLPLTRQGAEEKLFF
. TRBJ2-5 TRBV27 TRBD2 TGTGCCAGCAGTTTAGGGACTAACCCTTTAGGGACCCAGTACTTC CASSLGTNPLGTQYF
. TRBJ2-2 TRBV9 TRBD2 TGTGCCAGCAGCACAGCGGGACTAGCGGGAGCGGTCGGGGAGCTGTTTTTT CASSTAGLAGAVGELFF
. TRBJ2-1 TRBV20-1 . TGCAGTGCTAGTCGGCAGGAATCTCATACTGAGCAGTTCTTC CSASRQESHTEQFF
. TRBJ1-2 TRBV5-1 TRBD1 TGCGCCAGCAGCCACGAGGGGGCTGGCTACACCTTC CASSHEGAGYTF
few TRBJ1-1 TRBV7-9 . TGTGCCAGCAGCCCTAGGACAGTCAAGAACACTGAAGCTTTCTTT CASSPRTVKNTEAFF
. TRBJ1-2 TRBV27 . TGTGCCAGCAGTTTAGGAAGGTGGACGGGATCCTATGGCTACACCTTC CASSLGRWTGSYGYTF
. TRBJ1-5 TRBV21-1 . TGTGCCAGCAGCAAAGTCGGGGGAGTGCCTCATCAGCCCCAGCATTTT CASSKVGGVPHQPQHF
. TRBJ2-1 TRBV28 . TGTGCCAGCAGTTGGGAGCTCACCTACAATGAGCAGTTCTTC CASSWELTYNEQFF
. TRBJ2-3 TRBV28 TRBD1 TGTGCCAGCAGTTTAACTACAGGGGGTACGCAGTATTTT CASSLTTGGTQYF
. TRBJ1-2 TRBV5-6 . TGTGCCAGCAGCTTTCGTGGGGGCCATGGCTACACCTTC CASSFRGGHGYTF
once TRBJ1-5 TRBV7-8 . TGTGCCAGCAGCTTAGATCGGCAGCCCCAGCATTTT CASSLDRQPQHF
few TRBJ2-1 TRBV24-1 TRBD2 TGTGCCACCCAGATGGCTAGCGGAACCTACAATGAGCAGTTCTTC CATQMASGTYNEQFF
. TRBJ2-1 TRBV15 TRBD2 TGTGCCACCAGCAGAGCTAGCGGGAGGGCCTACAATGAGCAGTTCTTC CATSRASGRAYNEQFF